This passage covers 21 T cell receptor beta chains from one sample sequenced in a study of control samples from healthy donors and cancer patients. Only in-frame clones appear in the TCRdb table, and some are missing; sequencing was by immunoSEQ multiplex PCR. The sample shows 400,000 to 450,000 clones, 90% of them seen only once. Sequences were obtained from PBMCs. These receptors were taken from a middle-aged man with head and neck cancer.

The V call is TRBV28, the J call TRBJ1-1; TRBD1 agrees at 9 bases. V shed 3 bases, J shed 4 bases, and the junction held 18 bases outside the gene matches. This CDR3 spans 19 amino acids. The germline gives CDR1 MDHEN, CDR2 SYDVKM. CDR3 loop: CASSFPSLRTGDVSTEAFF. In nucleotides, the CDR3 is TGTGCCAGCAGTTTCCCCAGTTTGCGGACAGGGGACGTGAGCACTGAAGCTTTCTTT.

This clone was seen just once. The rearrangement joins TRBV10-3 to TRBJ2-3; 8 nucleotides agree with TRBD1. CDR1 is ENHRY, CDR2 SYGVKD, per germline. The CDR3 extends over 13 amino acids. V gave up 6 bases and J gave up 4 bases; unmatched junction bases: 3. As DNA, the CDR3 is TGTGCCATCAGCCCGACAGGGGCAGATACGCAGTATTTT. Translation: CAISPTGADTQYF.

This clone has a single count. V usage is TRBV10-3 and J usage is TRBJ1-3, with 7 bases aligning to TRBD1. CDR1 is ENHRY, CDR2 SYGVKD, per germline. The CDR3 is 16 residues long. The junction had 8 bases not matched to a gene; V was cut back by 3 bases and J by 3 bases. The CDR3 loop reads CAISDPGRGHGNTIYF. In DNA form, the CDR3 reads TGTGCCATCAGTGATCCCGGGAGGGGGCATGGAAACACCATATATTTT.

The J gene is TRBJ1-1, the V gene TRBV29-1; the match to TRBD1 covers 7 bases. Germline CDR1 reads SQVTM; CDR2 reads ANQGSEA. The CDR3 length is 14 residues. V lost 8 bases to trimming and J lost 1 base; unmatched junction nucleotides: 10. CDR3 residues: CSSGQGGANTEAFF. The DNA of the CDR3 is TGCAGCTCAGGACAAGGGGGCGCGAACACTGAAGCTTTCTTT.

This chain connects TRBV10-3 to TRBJ1-3; unclear D gene. Germline V lookup: CDR1 ENHRY, CDR2 SYGVKD. This CDR3 is built from 16 residues. The germline V and J ends were trimmed by 2 bases and 0 bases, with 11 bases remaining between them. As DNA, the CDR3 is TGTGCCATCAGTGAGAATCGGCGGAACTCTGGAAACACCATATATTTT. This gives the protein CAISENRRNSGNTIYF.

This clone appeared a single time. The V call is TRBV19, the J call TRBJ1-5, with 7 bases lining up with TRBD1. The trim removed 3 bases at V and 3 bases at J, leaving 8 bases unmatched. Germline lookup yields CDR1 LNHDA and CDR2 SQIVND (reference sequence). The CDR3 is made up of 16 amino acids. DNA for the CDR3: TGTGCCAGTAGTATTATGGCAGGGGGTATCAATCAGCCCCAGCATTTT. This sequence encodes CASSIMAGGINQPQHF.

This clone is a singleton in its sample. The chain couples TRBV25-1 to TRBJ2-1; tentatively, D is TRBD2 (6 bases). In germline, CDR1 is MGHDK, CDR2 SYGVNS. Trimming removed 1 base from V and 6 bases from J, with 19 bases in between. The CDR3 runs to 17 residues. In nucleotides, the CDR3 is TGTGCCAGCAGTGAATTAGGCTCCGAAGGGGACTTCAATGAGCAGTTCTTC. It translates to CASSELGSEGDFNEQFF.

This clone was counted between two and nine times. The rearrangement joins TRBV23-1 to TRBJ1-3; 11 bases match TRBD1. TRBV23-1 is identified as an open reading frame with a role that is uncertain. The V segment lost 2 bases and the J segment 0 bases; nucleotides outside the gene matches: 0. The CDR3 has 16 amino acids. The DNA for the CDR3 is TGCGCCAGCAGTCAAGGGACAGGGGGCTCTGGAAACACCATATATTTT. Protein sequence: CASSQGTGGSGNTIYF.

For this clone: Other DNA sequences of this sample code for an identical CDR3. The rearrangement links TRBV7-9 to TRBJ1-4; maybe TRBD1 (5 bases). Germline V gene sequence: CDR1 SEHNR, CDR2 FQNEAQ (reference sequence). Trimming stripped 1 base from V and 5 bases from J, with 8 bases between. The CDR3 spans 14 residues. DNA of the CDR3: TGTGCCAGCAGCTTAGTGGGGGGAAATGAAAAACTGTTTTTT. It codes for CASSLVGGNEKLFF.

The chain combines TRBV7-6 with TRBJ2-5; 9 nucleotides line up with TRBD1. With 0 bases clipped from V and 7 bases from J, the junction kept 12 bases outside the gene matches. Germline loops: CDR1 SGHVS, CDR2 FNYEAQ. The CDR3 is made up of 17 amino acids. The CDR3 coding sequence is TGTGCCAGCAGCTTAGCGGAAGGGGGACAGGGCTGGGGGACCCAGTACTTC. Its translation is CASSLAEGGQGWGTQYF.

The chain employs TRBV21-1 and TRBJ2-5; the table calls TRBD2, which could not be checked here. TRBV21-1 is a listed pseudogene. This CDR3 is 18 amino acids long. CDR3: CASSKFATSGGGGETQYF. CDR3 nucleotides: TGTGCCAGCAGCAAATTCGCTACTAGCGGGGGGGGAGGAGAGACCCAGTACTTC.

This rearrangement joins TRBV7-2 to TRBJ1-5; D uncertain. The V end lost 5 bases, the J end lost 7 bases, and 9 bases lay between the germline ends. The CDR3 contains 12 residues. Germline CDR1 SGHTA, CDR2 FQGNSA. The chain's CDR3 is CASSAGGQPQHF. The CDR3 nucleotides read TGTGCCAGCAGCGCCGGCGGGCAGCCCCAGCATTTT. The entire variable domain, with the rest obtained from reference TRBV7-2 and TRBJ1-5, is as follows: GAGVSQSPSNKVTEKGKDVELRCDPISGHTALYWYRQSLGQGLEFLIYFQGNSAPDKSGLPSDRFSAERTGGSVSTLTIQRTQQEDSAVYLCASSAGGQPQHFGDGTRLSIL.

The chain recombines TRBV19 with TRBJ2-5, with TRBD1 as a possible D gene (6 bases). V gave up 4 bases and J gave up 3 bases, with 9 bases separating them. The length of the CDR3 is 13 residues. Germline CDR1 LNHDA, CDR2 SQIVND (reference sequence). The chain's CDR3 is CASSKGEKETQYF. CDR3 nucleotide sequence: TGTGCCAGTAGTAAGGGGGAGAAAGAGACCCAGTACTTC.

V is TRBV29-1 and J is TRBJ2-3; 9 bases match TRBD1. Germline V gene sequence: CDR1 SQVTM, CDR2 ANQGSEA. The CDR3 has 12 amino acids. With V trimmed by 7 bases and J by 7 bases, 6 bases remained unmatched. CDR3 loop: CSAGTGSNTQYF. In DNA, the CDR3 is TGCAGCGCCGGGACAGGGAGTAATACGCAGTATTTT.

In its sample, this clone was seen a few times. The chain joins TRBV29-1 to TRBJ1-4; D is unclear. This CDR3 has 13 residues. V was trimmed by 5 bases and J by 8 bases, leaving 15 bases between them. Per germline, CDR1 SQVTM and CDR2 ANQGSEA. The CDR3 protein is CSVRVPAREKLFF. For the CDR3, the DNA is TGCAGCGTTCGGGTTCCAGCTAGGGAAAAACTGTTTTTT.

This sequence joins TRBV6-5 and TRBJ2-7; 16 bases fit TRBD2. V shed 7 bases and J 11 bases; nucleotides not matched to a gene: 8. The germline CDR1 and CDR2 sequences are MNHEY and SVGAGI. This CDR3 has 14 amino acids. This chain's CDR3 is CASIGGTSGRAEYF. The DNA of the CDR3 is TGTGCCAGCATTGGCGGGACTAGCGGGAGGGCCGAGTACTTC.

The V call is TRBV11-2, the J call TRBJ1-1; TRBD1 matches at 9 bases. The CDR3 totals 15 residues. The germline V gene encodes CDR1 SGHAT and CDR2 FQNNGV. Unmatched junction bases numbered 7, after V lost 2 bases and J lost 6 bases. CDR3 coding DNA: TGTGCCAGCAGCTTAAGGGGGACAGGGAGCGCTGAAGCTTTCTTT. Residues: CASSLRGTGSAEAFF.

The chain employs TRBV12-3 or TRBV12-4 and TRBJ2-1, with TRBD2 matching 7 bases. The length of the CDR3 is 11 residues. The V segment lost 8 bases and the J segment 11 bases; nucleotides outside the gene matches: 6. The CDR3 region is CASVERDKQFF. CDR3 sequence (DNA): TGTGCCAGCGTAGAGCGGGATAAGCAGTTCTTC.

CDR3 coding DNA: TGTGCCAGCAAAGGGGGGTCGGAGCCGGGTCAGCCCCAGCATTTT. Protein product: CASKGGSEPGQPQHF. V is TRBV6-5 and J is TRBJ1-5; tentatively, D is TRBD1 (6 bases). Germline assignment: CDR1 MNHEY and CDR2 SVGAGI. This CDR3 comprises 15 residues. V lost 7 bases and J lost 6, with 19 bases in between.

This clone was observed a single time. The chain carries TRBV6-5 and TRBJ2-1; TRBD1 matches at 7 bases. CDR1 and CDR2 (germline): MNHEY, SVGAGI. The CDR3 runs to 14 residues. V dropped 6 bases and J dropped 0; count of bases not matched to a gene: 2. CDR3 protein: CASRRQGSYNEQFF. CDR3 nucleotides: TGTGCCAGCAGACGACAGGGCTCCTACAATGAGCAGTTCTTC.

The chain uses TRBV7-2 and TRBJ1-5, with 10 bases identical to TRBD1. V lost 3 bases and J lost 6; bases outside the gene matches: 5. CDR1 is SGHTA, CDR2 FQGNSA, per germline. CDR3 length equals 15 residues. CDR3 residues: CASSLTGGWGQPQHF. The CDR3 DNA reads TGTGCCAGCAGCTTGACAGGGGGCTGGGGTCAGCCCCAGCATTTT.